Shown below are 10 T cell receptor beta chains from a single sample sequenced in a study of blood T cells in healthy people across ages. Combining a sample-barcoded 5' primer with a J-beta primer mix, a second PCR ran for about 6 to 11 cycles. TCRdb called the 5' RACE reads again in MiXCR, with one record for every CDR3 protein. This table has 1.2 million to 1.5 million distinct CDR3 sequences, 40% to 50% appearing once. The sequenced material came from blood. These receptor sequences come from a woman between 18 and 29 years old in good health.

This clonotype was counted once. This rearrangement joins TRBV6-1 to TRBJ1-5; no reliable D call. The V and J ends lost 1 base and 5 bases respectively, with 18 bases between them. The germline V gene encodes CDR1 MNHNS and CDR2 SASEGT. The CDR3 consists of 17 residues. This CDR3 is CASSEGVLRHLYQPQHF. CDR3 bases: TGTGCCAGCAGTGAAGGGGTCCTCCGGCACCTATATCAGCCCCAGCATTTT.

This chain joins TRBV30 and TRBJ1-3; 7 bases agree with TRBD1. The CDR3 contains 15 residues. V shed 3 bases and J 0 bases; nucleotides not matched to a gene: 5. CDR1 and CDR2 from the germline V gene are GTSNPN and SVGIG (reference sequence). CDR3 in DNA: TGTGCCTGGAGCCGGGACAGCTACTCTGGAAACACCATATATTTT. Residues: CAWSRDSYSGNTIYF. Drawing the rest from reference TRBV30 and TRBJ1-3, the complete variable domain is SQTIHQWPATLVQPVGSPLSLECTVEGTSNPNLYWYRQAAGRGLQLLFYSVGIGQISSEVPQNLSASRPQDRQFILSSKKLLLSDSGFYLCAWSRDSYSGNTIYFGEGSWLTVV.

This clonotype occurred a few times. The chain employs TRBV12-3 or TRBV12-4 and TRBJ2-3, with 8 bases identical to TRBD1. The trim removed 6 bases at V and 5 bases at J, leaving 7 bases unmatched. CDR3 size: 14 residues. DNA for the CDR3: TGTGCCAGCAGCCCGGGACAGGCCGTAGATACGCAGTATTTT. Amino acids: CASSPGQAVDTQYF.

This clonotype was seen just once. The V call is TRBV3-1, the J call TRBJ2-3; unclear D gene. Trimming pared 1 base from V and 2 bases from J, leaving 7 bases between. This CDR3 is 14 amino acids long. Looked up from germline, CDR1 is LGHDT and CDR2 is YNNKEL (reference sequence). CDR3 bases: TGTGCCAGCAGCCAAGTCGACCTCACAGATACGCAGTATTTT. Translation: CASSQVDLTDTQYF.

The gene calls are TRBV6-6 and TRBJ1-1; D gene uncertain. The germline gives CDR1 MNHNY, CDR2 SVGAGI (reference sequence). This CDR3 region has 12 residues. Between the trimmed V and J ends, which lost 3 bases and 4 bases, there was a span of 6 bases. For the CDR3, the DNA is TGTGCCAGCAGTTATTTGACCACTGAAGCTTTCTTT. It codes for CASSYLTTEAFF.

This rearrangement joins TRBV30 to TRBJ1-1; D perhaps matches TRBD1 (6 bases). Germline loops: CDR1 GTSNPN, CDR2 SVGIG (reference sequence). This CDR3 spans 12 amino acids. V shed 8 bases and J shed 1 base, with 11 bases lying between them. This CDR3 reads CAGNRENTEAFF. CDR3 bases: TGTGCCGGGAACAGGGAGAACACTGAAGCTTTCTTT.

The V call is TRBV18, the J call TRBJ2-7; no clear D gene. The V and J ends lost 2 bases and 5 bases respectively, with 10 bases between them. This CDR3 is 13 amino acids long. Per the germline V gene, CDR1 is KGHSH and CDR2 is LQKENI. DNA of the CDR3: TGTGCCAGCTCACCAGGTACAGTTAACGAGCAGTACTTC. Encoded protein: CASSPGTVNEQYF.

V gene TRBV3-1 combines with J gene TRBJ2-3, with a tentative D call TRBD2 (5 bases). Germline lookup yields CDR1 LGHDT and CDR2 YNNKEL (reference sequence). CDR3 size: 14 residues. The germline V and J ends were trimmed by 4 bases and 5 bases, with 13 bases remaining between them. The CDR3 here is CASSRIALGDTQYF. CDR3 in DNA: TGTGCCAGCAGCCGTATAGCGCTTGGAGATACGCAGTATTTT.

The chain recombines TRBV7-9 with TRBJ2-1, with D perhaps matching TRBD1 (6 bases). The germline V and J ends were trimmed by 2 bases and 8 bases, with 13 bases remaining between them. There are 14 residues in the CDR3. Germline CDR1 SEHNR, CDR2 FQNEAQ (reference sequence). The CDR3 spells CASSLNTGQYEQFF. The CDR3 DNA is TGTGCCAGCAGCTTAAATACAGGGCAGTATGAGCAGTTCTTC.

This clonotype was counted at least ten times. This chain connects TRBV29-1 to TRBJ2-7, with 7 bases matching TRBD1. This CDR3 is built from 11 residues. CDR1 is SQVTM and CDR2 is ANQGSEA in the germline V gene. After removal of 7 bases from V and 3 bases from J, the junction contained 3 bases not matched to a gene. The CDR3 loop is CSAGTVYEQYF. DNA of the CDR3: TGCAGCGCAGGGACAGTCTACGAGCAGTACTTC.